The 27 T cell receptor beta chains below all came from one sample that was sequenced in a study of human T cells and chemical hapten exposure. From the RACE reads, TCRdb called clonotypes with MiXCR, one entry per CDR3 protein. The table includes approximately 100,000 distinct CDR3 sequences, less than 15% detected once. Time point meaning: pre-sensitization, week 0. Treatment in this sample: therapeutic diphenylcyclopropenone sensitization with weekly scalp DPC. Source: whole blood, taken in connection with sensitization to the hapten diphenylcyclopropenone (DPC). These receptors all come from a woman aged 50 to 60 with alopecia areata. Some clones in this sample may be carry-over from other donors' samples.

This clonotype has a handful of counts. The chain carries TRBV11-3 and TRBJ2-3; 8 nucleotides align to TRBD1. Per germline, CDR1 SGHNT and CDR2 YENEEA. This CDR3 contains 14 residues. Trimming at V came to 3 bases and at J to 5 bases, leaving 4 bases not matched to a gene. The CDR3 sequence is CASSFSGGQDTQYF. The CDR3 DNA reads TGTGCCAGCAGCTTCTCAGGGGGCCAAGATACGCAGTATTTT.

V gene TRBV11-2 combines with J gene TRBJ2-3, with D maybe TRBD1 (7 bases). The germline V gene has CDR1 SGHAT and CDR2 FQNNGV. V was clipped by 5 bases and J by 0 bases, with 15 bases between them. The CDR3 extends over 16 amino acids. The CDR3 loop is CASSQSPGGSTDTQYF. CDR3 DNA sequence: TGTGCCAGCAGCCAGTCGCCAGGGGGGAGCACAGATACGCAGTATTTT.

This clonotype was recorded many times. The CDR3: CASSLDAGPGELFF. DNA of the CDR3: TGTGCCAGCAGCTTAGACGCCGGACCCGGGGAGCTGTTTTTT. The chain combines TRBV7-6 with TRBJ2-2, with D uncertain. The germline V and J ends were trimmed by 1 base and 6 bases, with 9 bases remaining between them. The V gene's germline CDR1 is SGHVS and CDR2 FNYEAQ. The CDR3 loop spans 14 amino acids.

V gene TRBV27 combines with J gene TRBJ1-5; D is ambiguous. Trimming removed 2 bases from V and 1 base from J, with 6 bases in between. The germline CDR1 and CDR2 sequences are MNHEY and SMNVEV (reference sequence). This CDR3 is built from 14 residues. As DNA, the CDR3 is TGTGCCAGCAGTTTACGGGAGAGCAATCAGCCCCAGCATTTT. It codes for CASSLRESNQPQHF.

This clonotype was counted only a few times. The chain joins TRBV10-3 to TRBJ2-5; maybe TRBD1 (7 bases). Germline CDR1 reads ENHRY; CDR2 reads SYGVKD. CDR3 length equals 11 residues. The V end was cut by 10 bases, the J end by 10 bases, with 16 bases between. The CDR3 is CATGGQSSQYF. CDR3 nucleotide sequence: TGTGCCACCGGGGGACAGTCAAGCCAGTACTTC.

This clonotype appeared a few times. V is TRBV3-1 and J is TRBJ2-2; the D is unclear. V shed 4 bases and J shed 1 base, with 4 bases lying between them. CDR1 and CDR2 (germline): LGHDT, YNNKEL (reference sequence). This CDR3 is 13 amino acids long. The CDR3 reads CASSRVNTGELFF. The CDR3 DNA sequence: TGTGCCAGCAGCCGGGTGAACACCGGGGAGCTGTTTTTT.

In this sample, this clonotype turned up a few times. The chain uses TRBV12-3 or TRBV12-4 and TRBJ1-5; 7 bases align to TRBD1. This CDR3 has 17 amino acids. Losses at the gene ends were 7 bases for V and 4 bases for J; bases not matched to a gene: 16. Here the CDR3 DNA reads TGTGCCAGCACCTCCACGCGAGACAGGGTAAAAAATCAGCCCCAGCATTTT. Translated: CASTSTRDRVKNQPQHF.

This clonotype has just a few counts. The chain is built from TRBV27 and TRBJ1-1, with a tentative D call TRBD1 (5 bases). This CDR3 region has 13 residues. Germline CDR1 and CDR2: MNHEY and SMNVEV (reference sequence). V lost 6 bases and J 5 bases, leaving 13 bases between the germline ends. CDR3 region: CASSLQESTEAFF. CDR3 nucleotides: TGTGCCAGCAGCCTACAGGAAAGTACTGAAGCTTTCTTT.

J is TRBJ2-5 and V is TRBV12-3 or TRBV12-4; the D gene is possibly TRBD1 (6 bases). The CDR3 spans 15 residues. Between the trimmed V and J ends, which lost 4 bases and 1 base, there was a span of 13 bases. DNA of the CDR3: TGTGCCAGCAGTTCGGTACGGACAGCCCAAGAGACCCAGTACTTC. Protein product: CASSSVRTAQETQYF.

This rearrangement joins TRBV7-2 to TRBJ2-6; D is uncertain. Germline loops: CDR1 SGHTA, CDR2 FQGNSA. This CDR3 comprises 14 residues. With 0 bases removed from V and 4 bases from J, the gap between germline ends came to 4 bases. DNA for the CDR3: TGTGCCAGCAGCTTAGCATCCGGGGCCAACGTCCTGACTTTC. This gives the protein CASSLASGANVLTF.

The rearrangement links TRBV12-3 or TRBV12-4 to TRBJ1-2; unclear D gene. Trimming left V 5 bases short and J 2 bases short, with 9 bases between. CDR3 size: 13 residues. CDR3 DNA: TGTGCCAGCAGTCGCCCTTACAACTATGGCTACACCTTC. This codes for CASSRPYNYGYTF.

This clonotype was detected ten times or more. The chain carries TRBV7-2 and TRBJ2-1; the D is unclear. This CDR3 has 11 residues. Germline V CDR1 and CDR2: SGHTA, FQGNSA. The germline V and J ends were trimmed by 5 bases and 5 bases, with 4 bases remaining between them. This CDR3 is CASSSNNEQFF. The CDR3 bases are TGTGCCAGCAGCAGCAACAATGAGCAGTTCTTC. The entire variable domain, with the rest obtained from reference TRBV7-2 and TRBJ2-1, is as follows: GAGVSQSPSNKVTEKGKDVELRCDPISGHTALYWYRQSLGQGLEFLIYFQGNSAPDKSGLPSDRFSAERTGGSVSTLTIQRTQQEDSAVYLCASSSNNEQFFGPGTRLTVL.

This clonotype was found many times. The rearrangement uses TRBV7-2 and TRBJ2-7; 7 nucleotides match TRBD2. In germline, CDR1 is SGHTA, CDR2 FQGNSA. V was pared by 5 bases and J by 4 bases, with 2 bases of the junction left unmatched. This CDR3 has 12 amino acids. This CDR3 is CASSLGRYEQYF. In DNA form, the CDR3 reads TGTGCCAGCAGCCTCGGGAGGTACGAGCAGTACTTC. Drawing the rest from reference TRBV7-2 and TRBJ2-7, the complete variable domain is GAGVSQSPSNKVTEKGKDVELRCDPISGHTALYWYRQSLGQGLEFLIYFQGNSAPDKSGLPSDRFSAERTGGSVSTLTIQRTQQEDSAVYLCASSLGRYEQYFGPGTRLTVT.

This clonotype turned up a few times. The V call is TRBV6-5, the J call TRBJ2-1; D unresolved. The CDR3 loop spans 14 amino acids. Trimming pared 2 bases from V and 3 bases from J, leaving 8 bases between. Germline V gene lookup returns CDR1 MNHEY and CDR2 SVGAGI. CDR3 amino acids: CASSYQAGYNEQFF. In nucleotides, the CDR3 is TGTGCCAGCAGTTACCAAGCAGGCTACAATGAGCAGTTCTTC.

J is TRBJ2-4 and V is TRBV28; TRBD2 might be the D (7 bases). This CDR3 is built from 16 residues. Looked up from germline, CDR1 is MDHEN and CDR2 is SYDVKM. Trimming pared 2 bases from V and 1 base from J, leaving 12 bases between. CDR3 protein: CASSLRGAGAKNIQYF. The CDR3 DNA reads as TGTGCCAGCAGTTTACGGGGGGCCGGGGCCAAAAACATTCAGTACTTC.

In this sample, this clonotype turned up many times. The CDR3 DNA reads as TGTGCCAGCAGCTTGATGAGAGAAGCTTTCTTT. Translating gives CASSLMREAFF. The rearrangement links TRBV7-2 to TRBJ1-1; D not certain. Trimming shortened V by 3 bases and J by 8 bases, and 7 bases separated the two germline ends. The V gene's germline CDR1 is SGHTA and CDR2 FQGNSA. There are 11 residues in the CDR3.

This clonotype was seen many times. The V and J genes are TRBV5-4 and TRBJ2-7; perhaps TRBD2 as D (6 bases). V was pared by 3 bases and J by 4 bases, with 11 bases between. The CDR3 has 13 residues. CDR1 and CDR2 from the germline V gene are SGHNT and YYREEE (reference sequence). This CDR3 reads CASSSPGSYEQYF. The DNA of the CDR3 is TGTGCCAGCAGCTCCCCCGGGAGTTACGAGCAGTACTTC.

The rearrangement joins TRBV19 to TRBJ2-2; possibly TRBD1 or TRBD2 for D (6 bases each). Trimming removed 3 bases from V and 0 bases from J, with 11 bases in between. Germline CDR1 is LNHDA and CDR2 is SQIVND (reference sequence). This CDR3 has 16 amino acids. The CDR3 loop reads CASSIIGGPNTGELFF. Here the CDR3 DNA reads TGTGCCAGTAGTATCATTGGGGGGCCGAACACCGGGGAGCTGTTTTTT.

The V call is TRBV28, the J call TRBJ1-4; a possible D gene is TRBD1 (6 bases). The CDR3 totals 13 residues. Trimming removed 8 bases at V and 13 bases at J, with 20 bases between. CDR1 and CDR2 from the germline V gene are MDHEN and SYDVKM. This CDR3 reads CASFLTGTFRLFF. CDR3 DNA: TGTGCCAGCTTTTTGACCGGGACATTCCGACTGTTTTTT.

This clonotype was counted only a few times. This CDR3 is CASNRQGNQPQHF. Written as DNA, the CDR3 is TGTGCCAGCAACCGACAGGGGAATCAGCCCCAGCATTTT. This rearrangement joins TRBV2 to TRBJ1-5, with 8 bases identical to TRBD1. V was clipped by 7 bases and J by 4 bases; unmatched bases: 3. The length of the CDR3 is 13 residues. Germline loops: CDR1 SNHLY, CDR2 FYNNEI. Full variable domain (rest looked up from reference TRBV2 and TRBJ1-5): EPEVTQTPSHQVTQMGQEVILRCVPISNHLYFYWYRQILGQKVEFLVSFYNNEISEKSEIFDDQFSVERPDGSNFTLKIRSTKLEDSAMYFCASNRQGNQPQHFGDGTRLSIL.

This clonotype was seen only a few times. The J gene is TRBJ2-5, the V gene TRBV7-2, with a possible D match to TRBD2 (6 bases). Germline V CDR1 and CDR2: SGHTA, FQGNSA. CDR3 size: 14 residues. Trimming pared 5 bases from V and 5 bases from J, leaving 15 bases between. This CDR3 reads CASSLSIAEETQYF. In DNA form, the CDR3 reads TGTGCCAGCAGCCTTTCTATAGCGGAGGAGACCCAGTACTTC.

This clonotype was seen repeatedly, ten times or more. The V gene is TRBV5-1, the J gene TRBJ1-5; D gene unclear. This CDR3 comprises 14 residues. Germline V gene data show CDR1 as SGHRS and CDR2 as YFSETQ. Deletions cut 4 bases from V and 2 bases from J, with 10 bases between. Here the CDR3 reads CASSVRGGNQPQHF. DNA for the CDR3: TGCGCCAGCAGCGTCCGGGGTGGCAATCAGCCCCAGCATTTT.

This clonotype showed up many times. V and J are TRBV10-1 and TRBJ2-7; no clear D. Per germline, CDR1 WNHNN and CDR2 SYGVQD (reference sequence). The CDR3 length is 10 residues. Deletions cut 10 bases from V and 5 bases from J, with 9 bases between. DNA of the CDR3: TGCGCCACCAGCCCCGACGAGCAGTACTTC. Amino acids: CATSPDEQYF.

The chain links TRBV7-2 to TRBJ1-1; D gene ambiguous. CDR1 is SGHTA and CDR2 is FQGNSA in the germline V gene. V was shortened by 5 bases and J by 5 bases, with 18 bases between the two germline ends. The CDR3 runs 15 residues. In nucleotides, the CDR3 is TGTGCCAGCAGCGCCCTTGACACGGTAGTTACTGAAGCTTTCTTT. It is translated as CASSALDTVVTEAFF. The full variable domain, completed using reference TRBV7-2 and TRBJ1-1, is GAGVSQSPSNKVTEKGKDVELRCDPISGHTALYWYRQSLGQGLEFLIYFQGNSAPDKSGLPSDRFSAERTGGSVSTLTIQRTQQEDSAVYLCASSALDTVVTEAFFGQGTRLTVV.

The table lists this clonotype with many counts. V and J are TRBV18 and TRBJ1-1, with D uncertain. V was trimmed by 5 bases and J by 1 base, leaving 8 bases between them. The germline CDR1 and CDR2 sequences are KGHSH and LQKENI. This CDR3 is 13 amino acids long. CDR3 loop: CASSNDRNTEAFF. The DNA for the CDR3 is TGTGCCAGCTCAAACGACCGGAACACTGAAGCTTTCTTT.

The V call is TRBV14, the J call TRBJ2-7; 8 bases are a match to TRBD2. V dropped 3 bases and J dropped 3; count of bases not matched to a gene: 7. The CDR3 length is 15 residues. The V gene's germline CDR1 is SGHDN and CDR2 FVKESK. CDR3 sequence: CASSHDSGGGYEQYF. The CDR3 DNA reads as TGTGCCAGCAGCCACGACAGCGGGGGTGGCTACGAGCAGTACTTC.

This clonotype was recorded many times. V is TRBV3-1 and J is TRBJ2-3; possibly TRBD1 for D (6 bases). Deletions cut 4 bases from V and 3 bases from J, with 23 bases between. The CDR3 totals 18 residues. Germline CDR1 LGHDT, CDR2 YNNKEL (reference sequence). Written as DNA, the CDR3 is TGTGCCAGCAGCCGAACCCCTGAGAGGGGGACGTGGACAGATACGCAGTATTTT. It yields the protein CASSRTPERGTWTDTQYF.